The sequence of this T cell receptor beta chain was determined in a study of T cell repertoires in cytomegalovirus infection. Study information: Indications came from public TCR beta signatures; they pointed to CMV infection and to a matching HLA type.

Each CDR3 protein is one row after TCRdb ran MiXCR on the reads. The data show hundreds of thousands of distinct CDR3 sequences, roughly 30% seen once. Germline-derived CDR1 and CDR2 are SGHTA and FQGNSA. The CDR3 runs to 13 residues. The V and J ends lost 5 bases and 5 bases, in that order; junction bases with no gene match: 5. This clonotype came up many times. Its antigen is not known. Findings and limits, study-wide: The ex vivo response showed dominance by HLA-C-restricted CMV-specific TCR beta clonotypes. CMV carriers with the relevant HLA were identified by cumulative public TCR beta family frequency.

V gene TRBV7-2 combines with J gene TRBJ1-2, with 7 bases lining up with TRBD1. The sequence was obtained from a human donor in good health (CMV status not recorded). Some clones in this sample may be carry-over from other donors' samples. Sequencing was carried out using PBMCs. CDR3 sequence reads: CASSPGTVYGYTF. CDR3 DNA sequence: TGTGCCAGCAGCCCCGGGACAGTATATGGCTACACCTTC.